This TCR beta chain was recorded in a study of graft-versus-host responses after intestinal transplantation. Only one count was recorded for this clone. Its specificity is not known. This CDR3 comprises 13 residues. V lost 0 bases and J lost 10; bases outside the gene matches: 5. Germline loops: CDR1 LGHNA, CDR2 YSLEER. Profiling relied on immunoSEQ multiplex PCR, and the TCRdb table lists in-frame clones only, not all of them. This table holds about 110,000 clones, around 94% found once. Source: unstimulated CD4+ T cells sorted from spleen or lymph node cells, taken before transplant. The TCR comes from a human donor who was the organ donor for an intestinal transplant. The J gene is TRBJ2-7, the V gene TRBV4-3; 8 positions agree with TRBD1. The CDR3 here is CASSQDQGQVQYF. CDR3 bases: TGCGCCAGCAGCCAAGATCAGGGACAGGTTCAGTACTTC.